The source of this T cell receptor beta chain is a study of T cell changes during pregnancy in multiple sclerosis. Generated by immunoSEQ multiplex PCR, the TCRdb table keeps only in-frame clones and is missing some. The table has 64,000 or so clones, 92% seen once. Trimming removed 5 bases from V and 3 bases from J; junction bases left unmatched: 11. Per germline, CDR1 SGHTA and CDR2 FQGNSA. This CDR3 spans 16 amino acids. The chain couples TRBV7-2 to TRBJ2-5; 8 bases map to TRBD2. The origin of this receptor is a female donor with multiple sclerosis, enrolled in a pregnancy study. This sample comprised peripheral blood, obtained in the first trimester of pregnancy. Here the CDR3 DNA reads TGTGCCAGCAGCCCGCGGACCAGCGGGAGTAAAGAGACCCAGTACTTC. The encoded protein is CASSPRTSGSKETQYF.